The following is a T cell receptor beta chain sequence with its context. Grouping used clinical history reported by participants in a survey and questionnaire. These data are taken from a study of blood T cell repertoires in COVID-19. About the research overall: Sample material is recorded as cDNA or gDNA derived from T cells, B-cell-depleted T cells, or PBMCs.

In the authors' methods: Amplified reference gene primers provided the basis for estimating nucleated cell counts. Sequenced by immunoSEQ multiplex PCR; TCRdb stores in-frame clones only, minus some. V, J and clone size derive from that table, while D and trimming were established from the DNA sequence. The sample holds roughly 400,000 clones, roughly 88% seen once. V shed 2 bases and J shed 3 bases, with 11 bases lying between them. The CDR3 extends over 14 amino acids. In germline, CDR1 is SNHLY, CDR2 FYNNEI. The origin of this receptor is a woman between 40 and 55 years old with acute COVID-19. V and J are TRBV2 and TRBJ2-7; a possible D gene is TRBD1 (7 bases). Sequenced input: PBMCs or T cells enriched from blood (not recorded which). The CDR3, as DNA: TGTGCCAGCAGTGAACGACAGGGAGGCTACGAGCAGTACTTC. This gives the protein CASSERQGGYEQYF.